A single sample gave rise to the 18 T cell receptor beta chains below, sequenced in a study of shared clonotypes between healthy human individuals. Sequencing used immunoSEQ multiplex PCR; TCRdb keeps in-frame clones, though not all of them. The sample consists of about 380,000 clones, around 96% of them appearing once. The sequenced sample was memory CD8+ T cells sorted from blood. Subset in this sample: CD45RO+ cells pooled with CCR7-negative TemRA cells. Receptors originate from a man aged 25-45 years in good health.

This clone was detected once. The chain joins TRBV5-1 to TRBJ2-2, with 10 positions matching TRBD2. Per germline, CDR1 SGHRS and CDR2 YFSETQ. With 7 bases clipped from V and 4 bases from J, the junction kept 10 bases outside the gene matches. CDR3 length equals 16 residues. The CDR3 spells CASLASGRGGTGELFF. The CDR3 region has the DNA TGCGCCAGCCTGGCTAGCGGGAGAGGGGGCACCGGGGAGCTGTTTTTT.

The chain couples TRBV28 to TRBJ1-5; TRBD1 matches 7 bases. CDR1 is MDHEN and CDR2 is SYDVKM in the germline V gene. The CDR3 loop spans 14 amino acids. V shed 6 bases, J shed 2 bases, and the junction held 4 bases outside the gene matches. The CDR3 region is CASRTGKGNQPQHF. CDR3 bases: TGTGCCAGCAGGACAGGGAAGGGCAATCAGCCCCAGCATTTT.

This clone appeared a single time. V is TRBV4-1 and J is TRBJ2-7; tentatively, D is TRBD2 (5 bases). Trimming took 0 bases from V and 4 from J, leaving 16 bases between them. This CDR3 contains 16 residues. From germline, CDR1 is MGHRA and CDR2 YSYEKL. CDR3 sequence (DNA): TGCGCCAGCAGCCAAGATTGGGCTAGCCGAGGATACGAGCAGTACTTC. Residues: CASSQDWASRGYEQYF.

V usage is TRBV19 and J usage is TRBJ2-1, with D possibly being TRBD1 (6 bases). CDR3 size: 17 residues. The V gene lost 3 bases and the J gene lost 8 bases, with 23 bases spanning the gap. Germline V CDR1 and CDR2: LNHDA, SQIVND (reference sequence). The CDR3 nucleotides read TGTGCCAGTAGTATTCCACAGGGAAAATACTTAATAGATGAGCAGTTCTTC. As protein: CASSIPQGKYLIDEQFF.

This rearrangement joins TRBV27 to TRBJ2-1; D perhaps matches TRBD2 (6 bases). V was cut by 6 bases and J by 9 bases, with 15 bases left in between. Germline V gene data show CDR1 as MNHEY and CDR2 as SMNVEV (reference sequence). The CDR3 loop spans 13 amino acids. As DNA, the CDR3 is TGTGCCAGCAGACCGGGAGTGAGGATTGAGCAGTTCTTC. Protein sequence: CASRPGVRIEQFF.

This clone was detected only once. The rearrangement joins TRBV30 to TRBJ2-4; D is undetermined. V lost 1 base, J lost 0 bases, and 10 bases lay in between. Germline V gene data show CDR1 as GTSNPN and CDR2 as SVGIG (reference sequence). The CDR3 is 15 residues long. The CDR3 spells CAWSAKQLAKNIQYF. The DNA of the CDR3 is TGTGCCTGGAGTGCAAAACAGCTAGCCAAAAACATTCAGTACTTC.

V is TRBV30 and J is TRBJ1-1; D gene unclear. The germline V gene has CDR1 GTSNPN and CDR2 SVGIG (reference sequence). The CDR3 covers 13 residues. V was cut by 0 bases and J by 3 bases, with 8 bases left in between. The CDR3 DNA is TGTGCCTGGAGTGTACGGGTTGACACTGAAGCTTTCTTT. As protein: CAWSVRVDTEAFF.

Note on this clone: The sample holds other DNA sequences that translate to the same CDR3. The chain has TRBV5-1 and TRBJ2-1; 7 bases are shared with TRBD1. The CDR3 loop spans 15 amino acids. V lost 0 bases and J lost 0; bases outside the gene matches: 0. Germline values: CDR1 SGHRS, CDR2 YFSETQ. The CDR3 sequence: CASSLGQGSYNEQFF. The CDR3 nucleotides read TGCGCCAGCAGCTTGGGACAGGGCTCCTACAATGAGCAGTTCTTC.

The rearrangement uses TRBV29-1 and TRBJ2-1, with 7 bases that match TRBD1. The germline CDR1 and CDR2 sequences are SQVTM and ANQGSEA. V shed 2 bases and J 0 bases; nucleotides not matched to a gene: 1. The length of the CDR3 is 14 residues. This chain's CDR3 is CSVERGRSYNEQFF. CDR3 bases: TGCAGCGTTGAAAGGGGGCGCTCCTACAATGAGCAGTTCTTC.

This clone was detected once. This CDR3 is CASSRTGFHEQYF. The CDR3 DNA follows: TGTGCCAGCAGCCGGACAGGGTTTCACGAGCAGTACTTC. The chain is built from TRBV28 and TRBJ2-7; 8 nucleotides align to TRBD1. The CDR3 is 13 residues long. In germline, CDR1 is MDHEN, CDR2 SYDVKM. The junction had 6 bases not matched to a gene; V was cut back by 6 bases and J by 5 bases.

This clone was observed once. This chain connects TRBV5-6 to TRBJ2-1, with D possibly being TRBD2 (7 bases). CDR1 and CDR2 (germline): SGHDT, YYEEEE. The CDR3 sequence is 12 residues long. V lost 4 bases and J lost 15, with 17 bases in between. CDR3 in DNA: TGTGCCAGCAGCCAGAATGCCGGGGGGCGGTTCTTC. It yields the protein CASSQNAGGRFF.

CDR3 in amino acids: CASSYSRLGNTIYF. In DNA, the CDR3 is TGTGCCAGCAGTTACTCCAGACTGGGAAACACCATATATTTT. V gene TRBV6-5 combines with J gene TRBJ1-3; D remains unclear. Trimming removed 0 bases from V and 4 bases from J, with 7 bases in between. This CDR3 has 14 amino acids. From germline, CDR1 is MNHEY and CDR2 SVGAGI.

The genes are TRBV13 and TRBJ2-1; D may be TRBD1 or TRBD2 (6 bases each). The CDR3 length is 15 residues. The germline CDR1 and CDR2 sequences are PRHDT and FYEKMQ (reference sequence). V lost 4 bases, J lost 4 bases, and 14 bases lay in between. CDR3 residues: CASSSRGGNYNEQFF. The CDR3 DNA sequence: TGTGCCAGCAGCTCCAGGGGAGGAAATTACAATGAGCAGTTCTTC.

J is TRBJ2-7 and V is TRBV10-2; maybe TRBD1 (6 bases). Trimming removed 4 bases from V and 2 bases from J, with 9 bases in between. The CDR3 is 13 residues long. Germline lookup yields CDR1 WSHSY and CDR2 SAAADI. The CDR3 is CASSGDIPYEQYF. For the CDR3, the DNA is TGCGCCAGCAGTGGGGACATCCCCTACGAGCAGTACTTC.

This chain uses TRBV19 with TRBJ2-7, with TRBD1 matching over 11 bases. Germline V gene lookup returns CDR1 LNHDA and CDR2 SQIVND (reference sequence). The CDR3 has 14 residues. V lost 7 bases and J lost 3; bases outside the gene matches: 5. CDR3 DNA sequence: TGTGCCAGTACCGCGGGACAGGGGGGCTACGAGCAGTACTTC. This translates into CASTAGQGGYEQYF. Full variable domain (remainder filled in from reference TRBV19 and TRBJ2-7): DGGITQSPKYLFRKEGQNVTLSCEQNLNHDAMYWYRQDPGQGLRLIYYSQIVNDFQKGDIAEGYSVSREKKESFPLTVTSAQKNPTAFYLCASTAGQGGYEQYFGPGTRLTVT.

This clone has only one observation. The chain employs TRBV7-9 and TRBJ1-2, with 8 bases lining up with TRBD1. From germline, CDR1 is SEHNR and CDR2 FQNEAQ (reference sequence). V trimming: 2 bases; J trimming: 4 bases; junction bases outside the gene matches: 3. This CDR3 region has 14 residues. The CDR3 sequence: CASSLPGTGYGYTF. As DNA, the CDR3 is TGTGCCAGCAGCTTACCTGGGACAGGCTATGGCTACACCTTC.

The chain combines TRBV11-2 with TRBJ1-4, with 9 bases identical to TRBD1. Trimming cost V 1 base and J 8 bases; bases outside gene matches: 5. CDR1 is SGHAT and CDR2 is FQNNGV in the germline V gene. This CDR3 is 15 amino acids long. The CDR3 loop is CASSLVVTGGEKLFF. In nucleotides, the CDR3 is TGTGCCAGCAGCTTAGTGGTGACAGGGGGGGAAAAACTGTTTTTT.

This clone was observed once. The chain joins TRBV5-1 to TRBJ2-1; TRBD2 aligns across 8 bases. J was trimmed by 2 bases and V by 2 bases; bases with no gene match: 3. This CDR3 region has 15 residues. The germline V gene encodes CDR1 SGHRS and CDR2 YFSETQ. CDR3 nucleotide sequence: TGCGCCAGCAGCTTAGCGGGAGAAGCCTACAATGAGCAGTTCTTC. Protein sequence: CASSLAGEAYNEQFF. Drawing the rest from reference TRBV5-1 and TRBJ2-1, the complete variable domain is KAGVTQTPRYLIKTRGQQVTLSCSPISGHRSVSWYQQTPGQGLQFLFEYFSETQRNKGNFPGRFSGRQFSNSRSEMNVSTLELGDSALYLCASSLAGEAYNEQFFGPGTRLTVL.